A selection of T cell receptor beta chains follows, all from one sample in a study of T cell clonotyping in hematopoietic cell transplantation. Method: immunoSEQ multiplex PCR; TCRdb's copy keeps in-frame clones and lacks some. Altogether roughly 40,000 clones are present, 94% being singletons, with the ten largest covering 0.85%. Source material: peripheral blood mononuclear cells. Source of these receptors: a woman aged 45-65 years in good health. Some clones in this sample may be carry-over from other donors' samples. The CDR3 runs from the conserved cysteine through the conserved F or W. D genes are given only for firm matches. Only some rows state a clone size, as once, few, many or a class for expanded clones.

len	v_gene	d_gene	j_gene	abundance	CDR3nt	CDR3aa
15	TRBV4-2	NA	TRBJ1-2	NA	TGTGCCAGCAGCCAAGAAAGGGTATCGGCGAGCGGCTACACCTTC	CASSQERVSASGYTF
13	TRBV7-8	TRBD1	TRBJ1-1	NA	TGTGCCAGCAGCTGGGACAGGGCGGGTGAAGCTTTCTTT	CASSWDRAGEAFF
14	TRBV11-2	NA	TRBJ1-4	NA	TGTGCCAGCAGCGCCCTGAGTCCTTGGGAAAAACTGTTTTTT	CASSALSPWEKLFF
15	TRBV5-1	TRBD1	TRBJ1-6	NA	TGCGCCAGCAGCGCCGGGACAGGAGATAATTCACCCCTCCACTTT	CASSAGTGDNSPLHF
13	TRBV6-5	NA	TRBJ1-2	NA	TGTGCCAGCAGTTTTAATTCAGGGCAAGGCTACACCTTC	CASSFNSGQGYTF
14	TRBV19	NA	TRBJ2-4	NA	TGTGCCAGTAGTATGGGGGAGACAAAAAACATTCAGTACTTC	CASSMGETKNIQYF
15	TRBV7-8	NA	TRBJ1-2	NA	TGTGCCAGCAGCTTAGGGCAGCTTGACTCCTATGGCTACACCTTC	CASSLGQLDSYGYTF
15	TRBV27	TRBD2	TRBJ2-7	NA	TGTGCCAGCAGTCGTCGGACTAGCGGGGACTACGAGCAGTACTTC	CASSRRTSGDYEQYF
15	TRBV11-2	NA	TRBJ1-4	NA	TGTGCCAGCAGCTTACAGGGAGGAACTAATGAAAAACTGTTTTTT	CASSLQGGTNEKLFF
17	TRBV19	TRBD2	TRBJ2-3	once	TGTGCCAGTAGCCCAGGGACTATTGACTCCCTGAGATATACGCAGTATTTT	CASSPGTIDSLRYTQYF
13	TRBV6-6	NA	TRBJ1-1	NA	TGTGCCAGCAGTCAACGGGGCTTCGCTGAAGCTTTCTTT	CASSQRGFAEAFF
14	TRBV5-1	NA	TRBJ1-2	few	TGCGCCAGCACCCAGACTGGGGCCAACTATGGCTACACCTTC	CASTQTGANYGYTF
14	TRBV2	TRBD2	TRBJ2-7	NA	TGTGCCAGCAGTGGGCTAGCGGGCTCCTACGAGCAGTACTTC	CASSGLAGSYEQYF
15	TRBV18	NA	TRBJ1-2	once	TGTGCCAGCTCAGAGAGGACAGATGGTCCCTCCGGCTACACCTTC	CASSERTDGPSGYTF
12	TRBV6-5	NA	TRBJ1-2	once	TGTGCCAGCAGACGAGACAGACCAGGCTACACCTTC	CASRRDRPGYTF
14	TRBV18	NA	TRBJ1-1	NA	TGTGCCAGCTCACTGGACAGACAGAACACTGAAGCTTTCTTT	CASSLDRQNTEAFF
11	TRBV21-1	NA	TRBJ1-1	NA	TGTGCCAGCAGCAAGGACCGCGGGGCTTTCTTT	CASSKDRGAFF
13	TRBV2	NA	TRBJ1-5	NA	TGTGCCAGCAGTTTAGGGTCTTTTCAGCCCCAGCATTTT	CASSLGSFQPQHF
17	TRBV4-2	TRBD1	TRBJ1-4	NA	TGTGCCAGCAGCCAAACAGGGGGCATTGCAACTAATGAAAAACTGTTTTTT	CASSQTGGIATNEKLFF
13	TRBV6-5	NA	TRBJ2-7	NA	TGTGCCAGCAGTTACTCCCTGGACTACGAGCAGTACTTC	CASSYSLDYEQYF
11	TRBV30	NA	TRBJ2-2	NA	TGTGCCTGGAGTAGAGGCGGGGAGCTGTTTTTT	CAWSRGGELFF
17	TRBV6-1	TRBD1	TRBJ1-5	NA	TGTGCCAGCAGTGGGGACAGGGGTAGACGAAGCAATCAGCCCCAGCATTTT	CASSGDRGRRSNQPQHF
15	TRBV5-1	NA	TRBJ1-2	NA	TGCGCCAGCAGCTCCTCACTCGGGAGCTTCTATGGCTACACCTTC	CASSSSLGSFYGYTF
14	TRBV2	NA	TRBJ2-7	NA	TGTGCCAGGGACCGGGACACCAGCGGCTACGAGCAGTACTTC	CARDRDTSGYEQYF
14	TRBV18	NA	TRBJ1-6	NA	TGTGCCAGCTCACTAAACGGGGATAATTCACCCCTCCACTTT	CASSLNGDNSPLHF
16	TRBV5-1	TRBD1	TRBJ2-7	NA	TGCGCCAGCAGCTTGGGCGACGGGACAGAAGATTACGAGCAGTACTTC	CASSLGDGTEDYEQYF
15	TRBV7-9	TRBD1	TRBJ1-4	NA	TGTGCCAGCAGCTTAGGAGCAGGGGGAGGTGAAAAACTGTTTTTT	CASSLGAGGGEKLFF
17	TRBV28	TRBD1	TRBJ2-2	NA	TGTGCCAGCAGTTTTGATTCCCGGGACAGGAACACCGGGGAGCTGTTTTTT	CASSFDSRDRNTGELFF
17	TRBV4-2	TRBD2	TRBJ2-2	few	TGTGCCAGCAGCCAACCCCGCCGGGGGGGGCAAACCGGGGAGCTGTTTTTT	CASSQPRRGGQTGELFF
15	TRBV2	NA	TRBJ1-1	NA	TGTGCCAGCAGTGATCGCCGACAGGTAGACACTGAAGCTTTCTTT	CASSDRRQVDTEAFF
16	TRBV7-8	NA	TRBJ1-1	few	TGTGCCAGCAGCTATGGAGGGATGGGAGTGAACACTGAAGCTTTCTTT	CASSYGGMGVNTEAFF
14	TRBV6-5	NA	TRBJ1-6	once	TGTGCCAGCAAAATGTATAATGGGTATTCACCCCTCCACTTT	CASKMYNGYSPLHF
16	TRBV5-1	TRBD1	TRBJ1-1	NA	TGCGCCAGCAGCCTAAATACGGGACAGGAGAACACTGAAGCTTTCTTT	CASSLNTGQENTEAFF
15	TRBV9	NA	TRBJ2-1	NA	TGTGCCAGCAGCAACCCGGGACACCACTACAATGAGCAGTTCTTC	CASSNPGHHYNEQFF
15	TRBV10-3	TRBD2	TRBJ2-1	NA	TGTGCCATCAGTGAGAGCGGGGGGGTCTACAATGAGCAGTTCTTC	CAISESGGVYNEQFF
15	TRBV9	NA	TRBJ2-1	NA	TGTGCCAGCAGCCGAGGGGGGCCCTCCTACAATGAGCAGTTCTTC	CASSRGGPSYNEQFF
15	TRBV9	NA	TRBJ1-5	NA	TGTGCCAGCAGCCCCGGTCTTCATAGCAATCAGCCCCAGCATTTT	CASSPGLHSNQPQHF
13	TRBV27	NA	TRBJ1-1	NA	TGTGCCAGCATAGACGGGCGAGGCACTGAAGCTTTCTTT	CASIDGRGTEAFF
13	TRBV4-3	NA	TRBJ1-2	NA	TGCGCCAGCAGGGGTCCAGGCTTACCTGGCTACACCTTC	CASRGPGLPGYTF
14	TRBV7-6	TRBD1	TRBJ2-2	once	TGTGCCAGCAGCTTGGGACAGGTCACCGGGGAGCTGTTTTTT	CASSLGQVTGELFF
12	TRBV6-5	NA	TRBJ2-1	NA	TGTGCCAGCAGCTTCTTTAGCGATGAGCAGTTCTTC	CASSFFSDEQFF
15	TRBV5-1	TRBD1	TRBJ1-1	NA	TGCGCCAGCAGCACCCGGGACAGTAAGAACACTGAAGCTTTCTTT	CASSTRDSKNTEAFF
11	TRBV2	NA	TRBJ2-3	NA	TGTGCCAGCGACCGTTCCGATACGCAGTATTTT	CASDRSDTQYF
17	TRBV5-4	NA	TRBJ2-6	NA	TGTGCCAGCAGCTTGGAGGCAGGAGACTCTGGGGCCAACGTCCTGACTTTC	CASSLEAGDSGANVLTF
14	TRBV7-2	NA	TRBJ2-7	once	TGTGCCAGCAGCTTAGAAGGCAGGGCGGGCGAGCAGTACTTC	CASSLEGRAGEQYF
16	TRBV7-2	TRBD2	TRBJ2-5	NA	TGTGCCAGCAGTCCGAAGGCGAGCGGGGGAGGGGAGACCCAGTACTTC	CASSPKASGGGETQYF
15	TRBV9	NA	TRBJ2-5	NA	TGTGCCAGCAGCCCAGAAGGGCTCCCACAAGAGACCCAGTACTTC	CASSPEGLPQETQYF
14	TRBV6-5	NA	TRBJ2-7	once	TGTGCCAGCAGTCGGGACAAGGCGACCTACGAGCAGTACTTC	CASSRDKATYEQYF
15	TRBV7-9	TRBD1	TRBJ1-1	NA	TGTGCCAGCAGCTTCAGACAGGGGTCGAACACTGAAGCTTTCTTT	CASSFRQGSNTEAFF
13	TRBV30	NA	TRBJ1-5	NA	TGTGCCTGGGACGGGGGGACCAATCAGCCCCAGCATTTT	CAWDGGTNQPQHF
15	TRBV5-1	NA	TRBJ1-4	NA	TGCGCCAGCAGCTTGGAGCCGGGGCGGGATGAAAAACTGTTTTTT	CASSLEPGRDEKLFF
15	TRBV6-5	NA	TRBJ2-5	NA	TGTGCCAGCAGTAATTTGCGCCAAAAGCAAGAGACCCAGTACTTC	CASSNLRQKQETQYF
16	TRBV6-5	NA	TRBJ2-3	NA	TGTGCCAGCAGTTACTCGAGTGGGTGGGGCACAGATACGCAGTATTTT	CASSYSSGWGTDTQYF
13	TRBV5-1	NA	TRBJ1-1	NA	TGCGCCAGCAGCTTTGGAGGAAACACTGAAGCTTTCTTT	CASSFGGNTEAFF
14	TRBV7-6	NA	TRBJ2-3	NA	TGTGCCAGCAGCTTGCACGGGGACACAGATACGCAGTATTTT	CASSLHGDTDTQYF